What follows describes a single T cell receptor beta chain. This entry is derived from a study of human T cells and chemical hapten exposure. Study-wide context: Patches with 0.01% DPC went on the upper back, and the tests were read at 6 days.

The time point: patch test 2, 6 weeks after DPC sensitization. Regarding treatment: therapeutic diphenylcyclopropenone sensitization with weekly scalp DPC. The library put unique molecular identifiers onto individual cDNA molecules. Original processing methods: Sample-level TCR yields exhibited a median of approximately 96,000, with a range of roughly 20,000 to 690,600. From the RACE reads, TCRdb called clonotypes with MiXCR, one entry per CDR3 protein. These V and J calls originate from TCRdb's pipeline instead of the authors' own analysis. Among about 140,000 distinct CDR3 sequences listed, about 11% were seen once. The CDR3 extends over 12 amino acids. Per germline, CDR1 SQVTM and CDR2 ANQGSEA.

The chain is built from TRBV29-1 and TRBJ1-2, with 9 nucleotides matching TRBD1. This receptor was obtained from a woman between 45 and 60 years old with alopecia areata. Some clones in this sample may be carry-over from other donors' samples. The sequencing used whole blood, collected in connection with sensitization to the hapten diphenylcyclopropenone (DPC). CDR3 sequence reads: CIAGTGSYGYTF. CDR3 in DNA: TGCATCGCCGGGACAGGGAGCTATGGCTACACCTTC.